Following are 3 T cell receptor beta chains from one sample sequenced in a study of T cell repertoires in cytomegalovirus infection. MiXCR, run by TCRdb on the reads, gives a single entry per CDR3 protein. The sample contains roughly 100,000 distinct CDR3 sequences, 16% of which appear only once. The sequenced sample consisted of PBMCs. These receptors all come from a human donor in good health (CMV status not recorded). Some clones in this sample may be carry-over from other donors' samples.

This clonotype was seen only a few times. The chain recombines TRBV7-9 with TRBJ2-1; 11 bases line up with TRBD1. Germline lookup yields CDR1 SEHNR and CDR2 FQNEAQ (reference sequence). The trim removed 3 bases at V and 7 bases at J, leaving 5 bases unmatched. The CDR3 totals 15 residues. CDR3 in amino acids: CASSFGDRGRNEQFF. CDR3 DNA: TGTGCCAGCAGCTTTGGGGACAGGGGGAGAAATGAGCAGTTCTTC.

This clonotype was observed many times. This chain links TRBV27 with TRBJ2-3; unclear D gene. The CDR3 is 17 amino acids. Trimming cost V 3 bases and J 0 bases, with 16 bases left between them. Germline V lookup: CDR1 MNHEY, CDR2 SMNVEV (reference sequence). The DNA for the CDR3 is TGTGCCAGCAGTTTCGCCCCCCGGCGGACCAGCACAGATACGCAGTATTTT. This sequence encodes CASSFAPRRTSTDTQYF.

This clonotype turned up a few times. This chain links TRBV7-2 with TRBJ2-5, with TRBD1 as a possible D gene (5 bases). The CDR3 runs to 15 residues. Germline V gene data show CDR1 as SGHTA and CDR2 as FQGNSA. With 2 bases removed from V and 4 bases from J, the gap between germline ends came to 14 bases. CDR3 protein: CASSLRGGQGETQYF. The CDR3 bases are TGTGCCAGCAGCTTACGAGGCGGTCAGGGAGAGACCCAGTACTTC.